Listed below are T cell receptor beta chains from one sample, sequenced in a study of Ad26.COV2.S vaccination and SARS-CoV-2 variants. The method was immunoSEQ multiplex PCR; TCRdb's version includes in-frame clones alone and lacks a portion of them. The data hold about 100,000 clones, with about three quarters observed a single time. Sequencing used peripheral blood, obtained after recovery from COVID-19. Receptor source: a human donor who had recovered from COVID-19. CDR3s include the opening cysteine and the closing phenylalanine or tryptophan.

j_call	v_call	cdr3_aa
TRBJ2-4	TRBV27	CASRSGLAGAFGKNIQYF
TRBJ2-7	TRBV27	CASSQRGGGPEQYF
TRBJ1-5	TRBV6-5	CASSYRGNQPQHF
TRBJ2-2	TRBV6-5	CASTLSGGETGELFF
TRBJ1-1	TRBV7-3	CASSPGTVNTEAFF
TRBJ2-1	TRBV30	CAWSVGNYNEQFF
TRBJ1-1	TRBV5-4	CASSLERAVAEAFF
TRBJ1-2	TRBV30	CAWSAGGGYTF
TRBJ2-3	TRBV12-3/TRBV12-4	CASNPSVGDTQYF
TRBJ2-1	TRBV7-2	CASSLRGSNEQFF
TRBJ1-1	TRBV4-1	CASSQGVKIGGTNTEAFF
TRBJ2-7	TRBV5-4	CASSLSGLTYEQYF
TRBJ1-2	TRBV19	CASSRGTGADYGYTF
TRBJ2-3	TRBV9	CASSTTTLADTQYF
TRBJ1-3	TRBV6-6	CASSPGHTTSGNTIYF
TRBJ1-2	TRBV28	CASSSTGFGYGYTF
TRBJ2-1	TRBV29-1	CSGEGQEADEQFF
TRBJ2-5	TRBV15	CATSRDLVETQYF
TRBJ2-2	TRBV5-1	CASSLREGSSGELFF
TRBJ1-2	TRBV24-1	CATMGDSGGYTF
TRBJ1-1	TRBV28	CASSRRAEAFF
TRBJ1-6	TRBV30	CAWRGANSPLHF
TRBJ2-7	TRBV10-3	CAISENPGRPDF